The 21 T cell receptor beta chains reported below all come from one sample, sequenced in a study of blood T cells in healthy people across ages. Alongside a J-beta primer mix, a sample-barcoded 5' primer served in a second PCR lasting roughly 7 to 11 cycles. A single record per CDR3 protein comes from TCRdb applying MiXCR to the 5' RACE reads. The table lists about 1.4 million distinct CDR3 sequences, approximately 59% of them singletons. The sample consisted of blood. Receptors were obtained from a young man in good health.

J is TRBJ2-4 and V is TRBV10-3, with a possible D match to TRBD1 (6 bases). The closer fit of TRBJ2-5 to the DNA end suggests the J call may be wrong. This CDR3 comprises 14 residues. Germline V lookup: CDR1 ENHRY, CDR2 SYGVKD. CDR3 residues: CAISESGGAETQYF. The CDR3 nucleotides are TGTGCCATCAGTGAGTCTGGGGGCGCGGAGACCCAGTACTTC.

Only one count was recorded for this clonotype. This chain links TRBV20-1 with TRBJ2-3, with 7 positions matching TRBD2. The germline gives CDR1 DFQATT, CDR2 SNEGSKA (reference sequence). This CDR3 spans 15 amino acids. After removal of 3 bases from V and 4 bases from J, the junction contained 10 bases not matched to a gene. The CDR3 bases are TGCAGTGCTAGCAACCCGCGGGGGAGGGCAGATACGCAGTATTTT. Protein sequence: CSASNPRGRADTQYF.

V gene TRBV28 combines with J gene TRBJ2-5, with 8 bases matching TRBD2. The CDR3 length is 16 residues. J gave up 2 bases and V 8 bases, and 13 bases lay outside the gene matches. Germline V CDR1 and CDR2: MDHEN, SYDVKM. The CDR3 loop is CASRSPPGLGQETQYF. The CDR3 DNA sequence: TGTGCCAGCCGCTCCCCCCCGGGACTAGGGCAAGAGACCCAGTACTTC.

This clonotype was found a few times. The V and J genes are TRBV29-1 and TRBJ2-7, with D perhaps matching TRBD1 (5 bases). Deletions cut 4 bases from V and 5 bases from J, with 18 bases between. Germline V gene sequence: CDR1 SQVTM, CDR2 ANQGSEA. The CDR3 is 14 residues long. CDR3 sequence reads: CSVGLPEQANEQYF. As DNA, the CDR3 is TGCAGCGTTGGCCTTCCCGAACAGGCAAACGAGCAGTACTTC.

This clonotype was observed a few times. V usage is TRBV5-1 and J usage is TRBJ2-1; no firm D call. Germline V gives CDR1 SGHRS, CDR2 YFSETQ. This CDR3 is 15 amino acids long. The ends were cut back, 0 bases at V and 5 bases at J, with 12 bases in the middle. The DNA of the CDR3 is TGCGCCAGCAGCTTGGGCCCCGGACCCAACAATGAGCAGTTCTTC. Translation gives CASSLGPGPNNEQFF. The whole variable domain, remainder taken from reference TRBV5-1 and TRBJ2-1, is KAGVTQTPRYLIKTRGQQVTLSCSPISGHRSVSWYQQTPGQGLQFLFEYFSETQRNKGNFPGRFSGRQFSNSRSEMNVSTLELGDSALYLCASSLGPGPNNEQFFGPGTRLTVL.

The chain has TRBV27 and TRBJ2-7; weak D call: TRBD2 (6 bases). V was trimmed by 8 bases and J by 5 bases, leaving 16 bases between them. This CDR3 comprises 13 residues. Germline-derived CDR1 and CDR2 are MNHEY and SMNVEV (reference sequence). The CDR3 protein is CASSPRGGDEQYF. CDR3 DNA: TGTGCCAGCTCCCCGAGGGGAGGTGACGAGCAGTACTTC.

This clonotype was seen a few times. This chain connects TRBV25-1 to TRBJ2-1; 11 bases are a match to TRBD2. In germline, CDR1 is MGHDK, CDR2 SYGVNS. The CDR3 covers 15 residues. The trim removed 3 bases at V and 4 bases at J, leaving 2 bases unmatched. The CDR3 region is CASSDRLAGYNEQFF. CDR3 nucleotides: TGTGCCAGCAGTGACCGACTAGCGGGGTACAATGAGCAGTTCTTC.

The chain combines TRBV7-9 with TRBJ2-1; 9 bases map to TRBD2. Germline lookup yields CDR1 SEHNR and CDR2 FQNEAQ (reference sequence). The CDR3 extends over 15 amino acids. The J segment lost 5 bases and the V segment lost 5 bases, leaving 7 bases of the junction unmatched. CDR3 nucleotide sequence: TGTGCCAGCAGCCAGACTAGCGGTCGACACAATGAGCAGTTCTTC. This codes for CASSQTSGRHNEQFF.

The rearrangement joins TRBV7-8 to TRBJ2-4, with TRBD1 identical over 7 bases. The J call may be incorrect, as the DNA end agrees better with TRBJ2-7. There are 14 residues in the CDR3. CDR1 is SGHVS, CDR2 FQNEAQ, per germline. The CDR3 coding sequence is TGTGCCAGCAGTCCGGGACAGATCCCCTACGAGCAGTACTTC. This codes for CASSPGQIPYEQYF.

This clonotype was seen a handful of times. The chain combines TRBV5-1 with TRBJ2-3, with D possibly TRBD2 on 5 matching bases. CDR3 length: 16 residues. V was shortened by 0 bases and J by 2 bases, with 13 bases between the two germline ends. Germline V lookup: CDR1 SGHRS, CDR2 YFSETQ. The CDR3 sequence is CASSLGIARPTDTQYF. The CDR3 region has the DNA TGCGCCAGCAGCTTGGGAATAGCGAGACCCACAGATACGCAGTATTTT.

The chain joins TRBV11-2 to TRBJ1-3, with unresolved D. From germline, CDR1 is SGHAT and CDR2 FQNNGV. The V end lost 3 bases, the J end lost 6 bases, and 6 bases lay between the germline ends. The length of the CDR3 is 12 residues. Here the CDR3 DNA reads TGTGCCAGCAGCTTTTTGGAAAACACCATATATTTT. Translation gives CASSFLENTIYF.

This clonotype was observed a few times. In DNA form, the CDR3 reads TGTGCCAGCAGCCCCCAGACACGGTCCTACGAGCAGTACTTC. Protein: CASSPQTRSYEQYF. The V and J genes are TRBV11-2 and TRBJ2-7; no definite D call. Trimming shortened V by 5 bases and J by 1 base, and 12 bases separated the two germline ends. Germline V gene sequence: CDR1 SGHAT, CDR2 FQNNGV. The CDR3 spans 14 residues.

This clonotype has only one observation. The V call is TRBV4-1, the J call TRBJ2-1; 7 nucleotides line up with TRBD2. With 3 bases clipped from V and 6 bases from J, the junction kept 14 bases outside the gene matches. The CDR3 extends over 17 amino acids. Germline V gene data show CDR1 as MGHRA and CDR2 as YSYEKL. This CDR3 reads CASSQLWTGGRINEQFF. The CDR3, as DNA: TGCGCCAGCAGCCAGCTGTGGACGGGCGGGAGAATCAATGAGCAGTTCTTC.

The chain recombines TRBV2 with TRBJ1-1, with D perhaps TRBD1 (5 bases). CDR1 and CDR2 (germline): SNHLY, FYNNEI. The V end lost 7 bases, the J end lost 5 bases, and 23 bases lay between the germline ends. CDR3 length: 16 amino acids. For the CDR3, the DNA is TGTGCCAGCACTACATCCCAGCAGGGCGGACGGACTGAAGCTTTCTTT. It specifies CASTTSQQGGRTEAFF.

The rearrangement uses TRBV5-5 and TRBJ2-7; 10 nucleotides agree with TRBD2. V was pared by 4 bases and J by 3 bases, with 10 bases of the junction left unmatched. The CDR3 totals 16 residues. The germline CDR1 and CDR2 sequences are SGHKS and YYEKEE (reference sequence). The CDR3 region is CASSRPEGLAIYEQYF. Here the CDR3 DNA reads TGTGCCAGCAGCCGACCAGAGGGACTAGCGATCTACGAGCAGTACTTC.

The rearrangement uses TRBV24-1 and TRBJ2-1; 7 bases are a match to TRBD2. Germline-derived CDR1 and CDR2 are KGHDR and SFDVKD. This CDR3 contains 16 residues. J was trimmed by 2 bases and V by 4 bases; bases with no gene match: 7. The CDR3 DNA sequence: TGTGCCACCAGTGACAGGGAACTAGCGCCCTACAATGAGCAGTTCTTC. Amino acids: CATSDRELAPYNEQFF.

In this sample, this clonotype turned up a few times. The V call is TRBV29-1, the J call TRBJ1-2, with D unclear. Between the trimmed V and J ends, which lost 4 bases and 0 bases, there was a span of 12 bases. The CDR3 sequence is 14 residues long. Germline assignment: CDR1 SQVTM and CDR2 ANQGSEA. The DNA for the CDR3 is TGCAGCGTTGGCCCCCGGGCAGCTAACTATGGCTACACCTTC. Its protein product is CSVGPRAANYGYTF.

In its sample, this clonotype was seen a few times. The rearrangement joins TRBV4-1 to TRBJ2-7, with 10 bases fitting TRBD1. CDR1 is MGHRA, CDR2 YSYEKL, per germline. There are 15 residues in the CDR3. Trimming took 1 base from V and 3 from J; bases not matched to a gene: 3. The CDR3 loop reads CASSQGGTGVYEQYF. CDR3 DNA sequence: TGCGCCAGCAGCCAAGGGGGGACAGGGGTCTACGAGCAGTACTTC.

This rearrangement joins TRBV7-9 to TRBJ2-3; the match to TRBD1 covers 7 bases. Trimming took 1 base from V and 4 from J; bases not matched to a gene: 8. Looked up from germline, CDR1 is SEHNR and CDR2 is FQNEAQ (reference sequence). CDR3 length: 16 residues. CDR3 sequence: CASSLGSQGQPDTQYF. CDR3 sequence (DNA): TGTGCCAGCAGCTTAGGATCCCAGGGACAGCCAGATACGCAGTATTTT.

The rearrangement links TRBV29-1 to TRBJ1-1, with TRBD1 matching over 7 bases. CDR3 length: 14 residues. Germline V gene sequence: CDR1 SQVTM, CDR2 ANQGSEA. V lost 6 bases to trimming and J lost 2 bases; unmatched junction nucleotides: 9. CDR3 DNA sequence: TGCAGCGTCGCCAGTGGGACAGCTAACACTGAAGCTTTCTTT. Translated: CSVASGTANTEAFF.

The chain employs TRBV3-1 and TRBJ2-2; 7 positions agree with TRBD1. The CDR3 is 20 amino acids. CDR1 and CDR2 from the germline V gene are LGHDT and YNNKEL (reference sequence). The ends lost 2 bases at V and 0 bases at J; junction bases unmatched: 15. CDR3 coding DNA: TGTGCCAGCAGCCAATACTTAGGGAGACAGGGCGCGACGAACACCGGGGAGCTGTTTTTT. Translation: CASSQYLGRQGATNTGELFF.